Here is one TCR beta chain with its context. The entry originates in a study of T cells in Graves' hyperthyroidism and ophthalmopathy. TCR beta CDR3 regions were amplified from RNA. When the TCR CDR3 underwent first-round RT-PCR, the HTBI primer set was used. TCRdb analysed the multiplex PCR reads with MiXCR anew, one entry per CDR3 protein. The repertoire holds fewer than 750,000 distinct CDR3 sequences, approximately 14% seen once, with roughly an eighth in the top ten. V lost 2 bases and J lost 7, with 5 bases in between. CDR1 is SNHLY, CDR2 FYNNEI, per germline. The CDR3 sequence is 11 residues long.

The source material was blood. The J gene is TRBJ1-1, the V gene TRBV2; no definite D call. The source of this sequence is a woman aged 45 to 65 with Graves' ophthalmopathy. CDR3 in amino acids: CASSENIEAFF. For the CDR3, the DNA is TGTGCCAGCAGTGAAAATATTGAAGCTTTCTTT.